The rows below give T cell receptor beta chains drawn from one sample of a study of CD8 T cells in Susac syndrome. Via MiXCR, TCRdb re-called the immunoSEQ multiplex PCR reads, giving one row per CDR3 protein. This sample has 210,000 or so distinct CDR3 sequences, with about 94% found just once. Sequenced material: CD8+ T cells from PBMCs. The origin of the receptors is a human donor with multiple sclerosis. Each CDR3 is given with its conserved first and last residue. A D gene is named only where the DNA matches it firmly. The size entry is marked missing in some rows and otherwise reads once, few, many or a size class.

V: TRBV30; J: TRBJ2-5; D: TRBD2; size: -; DNA: TGTGCCTGGAGACCGGATAGCGGGGGTCTGGAGACCCAGTACTTC; CDR3: CAWRPDSGGLETQYF
V: TRBV12-3/TRBV12-4; J: TRBJ2-5; D: -; size: -; DNA: TGTGCCAGCAGTGGGGGGTACCAAGAGACCCAGTACTTC; CDR3: CASSGGYQETQYF
V: TRBV6-1; J: TRBJ2-1; D: TRBD2; size: -; DNA: TGTGCCAGCAGGACTAGCGGGGGCTCCTACTACAATGAGCAGTTCTTC; CDR3: CASRTSGGSYYNEQFF
V: TRBV19; J: TRBJ2-1; D: TRBD1; size: -; DNA: TGTGCCAGTAGTTGGGGACAGGGTGACAATGAGCAGTTCTTC; CDR3: CASSWGQGDNEQFF
V: TRBV5-4; J: TRBJ2-1; D: TRBD1; size: -; DNA: TGTGCCAGCAGCGGCGGGACAGGGAATGAGCAGTTCTTC; CDR3: CASSGGTGNEQFF
V: TRBV12-3/TRBV12-4; J: TRBJ1-1; D: -; size: -; DNA: TGTGCCACCCTCGGGCACCTGAACACTGAAGCTTTCTTT; CDR3: CATLGHLNTEAFF
V: TRBV9; J: TRBJ2-7; D: -; size: few; DNA: TGTGCCAGCAGCGTAGCCCAGGACTACTACGAGCAGTACTTC; CDR3: CASSVAQDYYEQYF
V: TRBV23-1; J: TRBJ1-4; D: -; size: -; DNA: TGCGCCAGCAGAAAACAGGCCACCTCGCCCCCAGCAACTAATGAAAAACTGTTTTTT; CDR3: CASRKQATSPPATNEKLFF
V: TRBV7-9; J: TRBJ2-5; D: -; size: -; DNA: TGTGCCAGCAGCTTAGACGGGTACCAAGAGACCCAGTACTTC; CDR3: CASSLDGYQETQYF
V: TRBV27; J: TRBJ1-2; D: TRBD1; size: -; DNA: TGTGCCAGCAGTTTGGGACAGGGTAGCGGCTACACCTTC; CDR3: CASSLGQGSGYTF
V: TRBV12-3/TRBV12-4; J: TRBJ2-2; D: TRBD2; size: -; DNA: TGTGCCAGCAGTTTGGGGGGAGGGCACGGGGAGCTGTTTTTT; CDR3: CASSLGGGHGELFF
V: TRBV5-6; J: TRBJ2-4; D: TRBD1; size: -; DNA: TGTGCCAGCAGCTTGGCGGGACAGGGAAACATTCAGTACTTC; CDR3: CASSLAGQGNIQYF
V: TRBV6-5; J: TRBJ1-5; D: -; size: -; DNA: TGTGCCAGCGGACAGCCCCAGCATTTT; CDR3: CASGQPQHF
V: TRBV4-3; J: TRBJ2-2; D: TRBD1; size: -; DNA: TGCGCCAGCAGCCAAGATACAGGGGCACCCGGGGAGCTGTTTTTT; CDR3: CASSQDTGAPGELFF
V: TRBV6-5; J: TRBJ1-1; D: -; size: -; DNA: TGTGCCAGCATCCGGGGCGCTGAAGCTTTCTTT; CDR3: CASIRGAEAFF
V: TRBV13; J: TRBJ1-3; D: -; size: -; DNA: TGTGCCAGCAGCTTATCCGTGGGAGAGACGGACACCATATATTTT; CDR3: CASSLSVGETDTIYF
V: TRBV15; J: TRBJ2-3; D: TRBD2; size: -; DNA: TGTGCCACCAGCGGAGAGCGGGGGGCAATAGATACGCAGTATTTT; CDR3: CATSGERGAIDTQYF
V: TRBV7-9; J: TRBJ2-3; D: -; size: -; DNA: TGTGCCAGCACCTTTGGGACGGACTACACAGATACGCAGTATTTT; CDR3: CASTFGTDYTDTQYF
V: TRBV4-1; J: TRBJ2-1; D: -; size: -; DNA: TGCGCCAGCAGCCCCCATTCCCTATCTTCCTACAATGAGCAGTTCTTC; CDR3: CASSPHSLSSYNEQFF
V: TRBV12-3/TRBV12-4; J: TRBJ1-1; D: -; size: -; DNA: TGTGCCAGCAGTTTAATCGGAGACAGGGAAGCTTTCTTT; CDR3: CASSLIGDREAFF
V: TRBV9; J: TRBJ1-1; D: -; size: -; DNA: TGTGCCAGCAGCGTGGGGGGGTTAGGGACTGAAGCTTTCTTT; CDR3: CASSVGGLGTEAFF
V: TRBV19; J: TRBJ2-4; D: -; size: -; DNA: TGTGCCAGTAGAGGACTCATGGGGAACATTCAGTACTTC; CDR3: CASRGLMGNIQYF
V: TRBV6-5; J: TRBJ2-7; D: TRBD1; size: -; DNA: TGTGCCAGCGGGGCTACAGGGGGCTACGAGCAGTACTTC; CDR3: CASGATGGYEQYF
V: TRBV5-1; J: TRBJ2-7; D: TRBD1; size: -; DNA: TGCGCCAGCAGTCTAACTACCGGGACAGGGGACTACGAGCAGTACTTC; CDR3: CASSLTTGTGDYEQYF
V: TRBV11-2; J: TRBJ1-3; D: -; size: -; DNA: TGTGCCAGCAGCTTATACTTTGGAAACACCATATATTTT; CDR3: CASSLYFGNTIYF
V: TRBV4-1; J: TRBJ2-3; D: -; size: -; DNA: TGCGCCAGCAGCAAACCCCGGGATACGCAGTATTTT; CDR3: CASSKPRDTQYF
V: TRBV7-8; J: TRBJ2-1; D: TRBD2; size: -; DNA: TGTGCCAGCAGCTTAGTTAAACTAGCGGAACACAATGAGCAGTTCTTC; CDR3: CASSLVKLAEHNEQFF
V: TRBV29-1; J: TRBJ1-1; D: TRBD1; size: -; DNA: TGCAGCGTGGGGGGACAGTTGAACACTGAAGCTTTCTTT; CDR3: CSVGGQLNTEAFF
V: TRBV2; J: TRBJ2-3; D: -; size: -; DNA: TGTGCCACAGGGGCAGATACGCAGTATTTT; CDR3: CATGADTQYF
V: TRBV27; J: TRBJ1-6; D: -; size: once; DNA: TGTGCCAGCAGTAGCGGGCCCTTTTCACCCCTCCACTTT; CDR3: CASSSGPFSPLHF
V: TRBV4-2; J: TRBJ2-1; D: -; size: -; DNA: TGTGCCAGCAGCCAAGAGACGGGAGTTACCTGGAATGAGCAGTTCTTC; CDR3: CASSQETGVTWNEQFF
V: TRBV15; J: TRBJ2-6; D: TRBD2; size: -; DNA: TGTGCCACCAGCACCGGGGGAGGGGGGGCCAACGTCCTGACTTTC; CDR3: CATSTGGGGANVLTF
V: TRBV7-2; J: TRBJ2-5; D: -; size: -; DNA: TGTGCCAGCAGGCCACCTGGTCCGCGGGAGACCCAGTACTTC; CDR3: CASRPPGPRETQYF
V: TRBV9; J: TRBJ2-5; D: TRBD1; size: -; DNA: TGTGCCAGCAGCCCAACCGGGACAGCGAAAGAGACCCAGTACTTC; CDR3: CASSPTGTAKETQYF
V: TRBV15; J: TRBJ1-1; D: -; size: -; DNA: TGTGCCACCAGCAGATTCGAAGGGACGGGAAACACTGAAGCTTTCTTT; CDR3: CATSRFEGTGNTEAFF
V: TRBV27; J: TRBJ2-7; D: -; size: once; DNA: TGTGCCAGCAGTACAGGGCCCGACCCGTACTACGAGCAGTACTTC; CDR3: CASSTGPDPYYEQYF
V: TRBV6-1; J: TRBJ1-1; D: TRBD1; size: -; DNA: TGTGCCAGCAGTGGGCCGGGACAGGGGGCGCAGGGTGAAGCTTTCTTT; CDR3: CASSGPGQGAQGEAFF
V: TRBV9; J: TRBJ2-1; D: -; size: -; DNA: TGTGCCAGCAGCGTACTAGGACGGGGCAATGAGCAGTTCTTC; CDR3: CASSVLGRGNEQFF
V: TRBV11-2; J: TRBJ1-4; D: -; size: few; DNA: TGTGCCAGCAGCCCCGGGATCTTTAATGAAAAACTGTTTTTT; CDR3: CASSPGIFNEKLFF
V: TRBV30; J: TRBJ1-3; D: -; size: -; DNA: TGTGCCTGGTCGACAGTCTCACAAAACACCATATATTTT; CDR3: CAWSTVSQNTIYF
V: TRBV7-3; J: TRBJ1-1; D: -; size: -; DNA: TGTGCCAGCAGCTTACTCGGGGAAGGCAACACTGAAGCTTTCTTT; CDR3: CASSLLGEGNTEAFF
V: TRBV12-3/TRBV12-4; J: TRBJ2-1; D: TRBD2; size: few; DNA: TGTGCCAGCAGCCCTACTAGCGGGAGTGGCAATGAGCAGTTCTTC; CDR3: CASSPTSGSGNEQFF
V: TRBV5-4; J: TRBJ1-2; D: -; size: -; DNA: TGTGCCAGCAGCTTGGAAACAGGGTTCTATGGCTACACCTTC; CDR3: CASSLETGFYGYTF
V: TRBV6-5; J: TRBJ1-2; D: -; size: -; DNA: TGTGCCAGCAGTTCCTCGGGGCCGAACTATGGCTACACCTTC; CDR3: CASSSSGPNYGYTF
V: TRBV19; J: TRBJ1-2; D: -; size: -; DNA: TGTGCCAGTAGTATGGGACTTAACTATGGCTACACCTTC; CDR3: CASSMGLNYGYTF
V: TRBV9; J: TRBJ2-2; D: TRBD2; size: -; DNA: TGTGCCAGCAGCGTAGGCCCCGGACTAGCTGCCGGGGAGCTGTTTTTT; CDR3: CASSVGPGLAAGELFF
V: TRBV19; J: TRBJ1-1; D: -; size: -; DNA: TGTGCCACAGGGAATGGCGCTGAAGCTTTCTTT; CDR3: CATGNGAEAFF
V: TRBV19; J: TRBJ2-1; D: TRBD2; size: -; DNA: TGTGCCAGTAGTATATTAGCGGGAGGGCCGAATGAGCAGTTCTTC; CDR3: CASSILAGGPNEQFF
V: TRBV19; J: TRBJ2-1; D: -; size: -; DNA: TGTGCCAGTAGTATCGGTGGGACTCCAACATACAATGAGCAGTTCTTC; CDR3: CASSIGGTPTYNEQFF
V: TRBV15; J: TRBJ2-1; D: -; size: -; DNA: TGTGCCACCAGCAGAGACCCGGGGGCGCCGTACAATGAGCAGTTCTTC; CDR3: CATSRDPGAPYNEQFF
V: TRBV7-9; J: TRBJ1-2; D: -; size: -; DNA: TGTGCCAGCAGCAAACCTAACTATGGCTACACCTTC; CDR3: CASSKPNYGYTF
V: TRBV29-1; J: TRBJ1-2; D: TRBD1; size: -; DNA: TGCAGCGTTGGTCCCATGGGACAGTCTAGCTATGGCTACACCTTC; CDR3: CSVGPMGQSSYGYTF
V: TRBV7-9; J: TRBJ2-4; D: -; size: few; DNA: TGTGCCAGCAGCTTGGCCCAAAACATTCAGTACTTC; CDR3: CASSLAQNIQYF
V: TRBV29-1; J: TRBJ2-3; D: TRBD2; size: -; DNA: TGCAGCGCCCTTGGAGCGGGAGGTTTCACAGATACGCAGTATTTT; CDR3: CSALGAGGFTDTQYF
V: TRBV12-3/TRBV12-4; J: TRBJ2-1; D: -; size: -; DNA: TGTGCCAGCAGTTTAGAGGCGCTAGCTCCCCCCAATGAGCAGTTCTTC; CDR3: CASSLEALAPPNEQFF